Each of the 9 T cell receptor beta chains below was sequenced from the same sample in a study of identical twins. One entry per CDR3 protein results from TCRdb running MiXCR on the 5' RACE reads. The sample lists 280,000 or so distinct CDR3 sequences; about 8.9% were seen once. The same data also went into a second study, on yellow fever vaccine responses in identical twins.

The source material was memory (CD45RO+) T cells sorted from blood. Receptor source: a woman in her late teens or twenties in good health.

The chain is built from TRBV20-1 and TRBJ1-2; 8 bases are shared with TRBD1. The CDR3 consists of 13 residues. The germline CDR1 and CDR2 sequences are DFQATT and SNEGSKA (reference sequence). V lost 6 bases to trimming and J lost 6 bases; unmatched junction nucleotides: 9. The CDR3 nucleotides are TGCAGTGCAGACAGGGGAGGTTTCAATGGCTACACCTTC. This sequence encodes CSADRGGFNGYTF.

A few counts support this clonotype. This rearrangement joins TRBV29-1 to TRBJ2-1; possible D gene TRBD1, 5 bases. Trimming removed 1 base from V and 12 bases from J, with 13 bases in between. Germline V gene data show CDR1 as SQVTM and CDR2 as ANQGSEA. CDR3 size: 12 residues. The CDR3 DNA is TGCAGCGTTGAAGGTCTGGCCGACAGGCAGTTCTTC. This translates into CSVEGLADRQFF.

This clonotype has more than one count but fewer than ten. The J gene is TRBJ2-4, the V gene TRBV20-1; D gene uncertain. V dropped 0 bases and J dropped 8 bases, with 23 bases sitting between them. CDR1 DFQATT and CDR2 SNEGSKA come from the germline V gene (reference sequence). This CDR3 has 17 residues. CDR3 protein: CSARDLVRSSFGDIQYF. The CDR3 DNA is TGCAGTGCTAGAGATTTGGTCAGATCCTCTTTTGGGGACATTCAGTACTTC.

Regarding this clonotype: At one boundary the junction diverges from the germline segment, which might be a read error. The chain has TRBV7-3 and TRBJ2-1; D may be TRBD1 (6 bases). CDR3 length: 14 amino acids. Germline CDR1 SGHTA, CDR2 FQGTGA. Here the CDR3 DNA reads TGTGCCAGCACCTTAGAAGGCACAGGGAATGAGCAGTTCTTC. Encoded protein: CASTLEGTGNEQFF.

The J gene is TRBJ2-5, the V gene TRBV20-1; TRBD1 agrees at 7 bases. Germline CDR1 reads DFQATT; CDR2 reads SNEGSKA (reference sequence). With V trimmed by 6 bases and J by 5 bases, 12 bases remained unmatched. CDR3 length: 14 residues. CDR3 in DNA: TGCAGTGCGGGTTACAGGGGCGGGTCGGAGACCCAGTACTTC. As protein: CSAGYRGGSETQYF.

This clonotype was observed at least ten times. The rearrangement links TRBV6-5 to TRBJ1-1, with D hard to call. V shed 3 bases and J shed 4 bases, with 18 bases lying between them. Germline CDR1 and CDR2: MNHEY and SVGAGI. The CDR3 runs 16 residues. This chain's CDR3 is CASSYWAPLASTEAFF. In nucleotides, the CDR3 is TGTGCCAGCAGTTATTGGGCTCCCCTGGCATCCACTGAAGCTTTCTTT.

This clonotype has a count of ten or more. The chain has TRBV5-5 and TRBJ2-2; no reliable D call. The CDR3 is 15 residues long. In germline, CDR1 is SGHKS, CDR2 YYEKEE (reference sequence). V lost 4 bases to trimming and J lost 0 bases, with 10 bases between them. CDR3 sequence reads: CASSPTASNTGELFF. CDR3 DNA: TGTGCCAGCAGCCCGACGGCGTCGAACACCGGGGAGCTGTTTTTT.

This clonotype occurred many times. The rearrangement uses TRBV7-8 and TRBJ2-5; the D is unclear. V lost 3 bases and J lost 1, with 9 bases in between. This CDR3 is built from 14 residues. Germline assignment: CDR1 SGHVS and CDR2 FQNEAQ. CDR3 sequence: CASSFSAPQETQYF. The CDR3 DNA reads as TGTGCCAGCAGCTTCTCAGCGCCCCAAGAGACCCAGTACTTC.

This clonotype was detected only a few times. The chain is built from TRBV28 and TRBJ2-6; D not certain. V lost 3 bases to trimming and J lost 6 bases, with 12 bases between them. The CDR3 contains 15 residues. Per germline, CDR1 MDHEN and CDR2 SYDVKM. This CDR3 reads CASSLQSAAANVLTF. DNA for the CDR3: TGTGCCAGCAGTTTGCAATCCGCTGCGGCCAACGTCCTGACTTTC.